Here is one TCR beta chain with its context. The record originates from a study of T cell changes during pregnancy in multiple sclerosis. Profiled with immunoSEQ multiplex PCR; TCRdb holds only in-frame clones, not every one. The sample lists around 48,000 clones; roughly nine tenths were seen once. CDR3 length: 14 residues. V lost 7 bases and J 1 base, leaving 8 bases between the germline ends. Germline V lookup: CDR1 PRHDT, CDR2 FYEKMQ (reference sequence). Sequencing was performed on CD8+ T cells from peripheral blood mononuclear cells, taken before pregnancy. The clonotype comes from a female donor with multiple sclerosis, enrolled in a pregnancy study. The chain has TRBV13 and TRBJ1-6, with D uncertain. The CDR3 DNA reads TGTGCCAGCATGAGATTTTCCTATAATTCACCCCTCCACTTT. Translating gives CASMRFSYNSPLHF.